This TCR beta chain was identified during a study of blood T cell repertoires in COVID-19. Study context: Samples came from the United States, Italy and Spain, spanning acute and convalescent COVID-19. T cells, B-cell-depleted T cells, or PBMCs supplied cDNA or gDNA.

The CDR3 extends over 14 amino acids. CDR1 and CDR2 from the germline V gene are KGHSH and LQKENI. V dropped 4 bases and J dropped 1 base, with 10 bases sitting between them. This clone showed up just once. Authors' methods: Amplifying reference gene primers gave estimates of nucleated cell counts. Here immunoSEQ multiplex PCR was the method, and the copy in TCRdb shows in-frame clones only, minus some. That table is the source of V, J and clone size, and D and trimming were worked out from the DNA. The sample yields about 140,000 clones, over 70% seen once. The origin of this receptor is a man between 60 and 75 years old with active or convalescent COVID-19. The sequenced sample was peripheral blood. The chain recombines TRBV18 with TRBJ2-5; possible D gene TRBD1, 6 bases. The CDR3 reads CASSLGQSQETQYF. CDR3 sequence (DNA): TGTGCCAGCTCACTAGGACAGTCCCAAGAGACCCAGTACTTC. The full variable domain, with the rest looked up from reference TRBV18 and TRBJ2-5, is NAGVMQNPRHLVRRRGQEARLRCSPMKGHSHVYWYRQLPEEGLKFMVYLQKENIIDESGMPKERFSAEFPKEGPSILRIQQVVRGDSAAYFCASSLGQSQETQYFGPGTRLLVL.